One and the same sample provided the 31 T cell receptor beta chains below, sequenced in a study of CD8 T cell repertoires and HIV-1 epitope variants. These TCRs are of unknown antigen specificity. Method: immunoSEQ multiplex PCR; TCRdb's copy keeps in-frame clones and lacks some. The sample contains thousands of clones, over 60% of which appear only once. Sequences were obtained from cultured CD8+ T cells derived from PBMCs. Receptor source: a male donor with HIV.

The rearrangement links TRBV27 to TRBJ2-3; TRBD2 aligns across 7 bases. The ends lost 5 bases at V and 6 bases at J; junction bases unmatched: 8. Germline values: CDR1 MNHEY, CDR2 SMNVEV (reference sequence). The CDR3 is made up of 14 amino acids. This CDR3 reads CASSIAGVRDTQYF. CDR3 DNA sequence: TGTGCCAGCAGTATCGCGGGAGTACGCGATACGCAGTATTTT.

This clone showed up just a few times. V is TRBV9 and J is TRBJ1-6, with D tentatively TRBD1 (6 bases). Germline V gene lookup returns CDR1 SGDLS and CDR2 YYNGEE. Trimming took off 4 bases at V and 7 bases at J, with 18 bases between the two ends. CDR3 size: 16 residues. CDR3 protein: CASSPLGGQGNSPLHF. In DNA, the CDR3 is TGTGCCAGCAGCCCGCTGGGGGGGCAAGGGAATTCACCCCTCCACTTT.

V gene TRBV7-9 combines with J gene TRBJ2-3; no reliable D call. The CDR3 spans 13 residues. V was clipped by 5 bases and J by 2 bases, with 8 bases between them. Germline assignment: CDR1 SEHNR and CDR2 FQNEAQ (reference sequence). The chain's CDR3 is CASSQSYTDTQYF. DNA of the CDR3: TGTGCCAGCAGCCAATCCTACACAGATACGCAGTATTTT.

J is TRBJ2-7 and V is TRBV28; 9 bases align to TRBD1. The CDR3 has 14 amino acids. With 4 bases clipped from V and 5 bases from J, the junction kept 6 bases outside the gene matches. CDR1 and CDR2 from the germline V gene are MDHEN and SYDVKM. This chain's CDR3 is CASSSRGTGNEQYF. The CDR3, as DNA: TGTGCCAGCAGTTCCCGGGGGACAGGGAACGAGCAGTACTTC.

The chain couples TRBV6-5 to TRBJ1-2, with D unclear. V was shortened by 0 bases and J by 8 bases, with 10 bases between the two germline ends. This CDR3 comprises 13 residues. CDR1 and CDR2 from the germline V gene are MNHEY and SVGAGI. The CDR3 DNA reads as TGTGCCAGCAGTTACTCGAGAGGTTCGGGCTACACCTTC. Translating it yields CASSYSRGSGYTF.

This clone was counted a few times. The chain carries TRBV9 and TRBJ2-1; 7 bases are a match to TRBD2. CDR3 length: 14 amino acids. Per germline, CDR1 SGDLS and CDR2 YYNGEE. Trimming at V came to 3 bases and at J to 7 bases, leaving 7 bases not matched to a gene. The CDR3 spells CASSAGAGWNEQFF. CDR3 coding DNA: TGTGCCAGCAGCGCCGGAGCGGGGTGGAATGAGCAGTTCTTC.

V usage is TRBV6-6 and J usage is TRBJ2-7; weak D call: TRBD1 (6 bases). Deletions cut 2 bases from V and 1 base from J, with 9 bases between. Germline-derived CDR1 and CDR2 are MNHNY and SVGAGI (reference sequence). The CDR3 consists of 14 residues. The CDR3, as DNA: TGTGCCAGCAGTTACGTGGACAGATCCTACGAGCAGTACTTC. Its protein product is CASSYVDRSYEQYF.

This sequence joins TRBV5-4 and TRBJ2-3, with D unresolved. Germline values: CDR1 SGHNT, CDR2 YYREEE (reference sequence). V gave up 4 bases and J gave up 11 bases, with 11 bases separating them. The CDR3 loop spans 11 amino acids. CDR3 amino acids: CASSHDPGQYF. The CDR3 nucleotides read TGTGCCAGCAGCCATGACCCGGGGCAGTATTTT.

This clone was counted a few times. The chain uses TRBV28 and TRBJ1-1; D call uncertain. Germline V CDR1 and CDR2: MDHEN, SYDVKM. With 2 bases removed from V and 4 bases from J, the gap between germline ends came to 11 bases. The CDR3 extends over 14 amino acids. In nucleotides, the CDR3 is TGTGCCAGCAGTTTAGCAGGTGGGAGCACTGAAGCTTTCTTT. Translation: CASSLAGGSTEAFF.

The V and J genes are TRBV7-2 and TRBJ2-7; D is ambiguous. Germline V gene sequence: CDR1 SGHTA, CDR2 FQGNSA. The CDR3 totals 11 residues. Between the trimmed V and J ends, which lost 2 bases and 3 bases, there was a span of 2 bases. The CDR3 sequence: CASSLNYEQYF. In DNA, the CDR3 is TGTGCCAGCAGCTTAAACTACGAGCAGTACTTC.

This chain joins TRBV6-1 and TRBJ2-2; the D is unclear. This CDR3 has 14 amino acids. Per the germline V gene, CDR1 is MNHNS and CDR2 is SASEGT. The V end lost 4 bases, the J end lost 0 bases, and 6 bases lay between the germline ends. The CDR3 reads CASSALSNTGELFF. The CDR3 nucleotides are TGTGCCAGCAGTGCTCTCTCGAACACCGGGGAGCTGTTTTTT.

This clone has just one count. The chain is built from TRBV10-3 and TRBJ2-2; no definite D call. There are 15 residues in the CDR3. Trimming shortened V by 3 bases and J by 5 bases, and 13 bases separated the two germline ends. Germline CDR1 ENHRY, CDR2 SYGVKD. The CDR3 bases are TGTGCCATCAGTGAAAATCTAGGCGTTACCGGGGAGCTGTTTTTT. It encodes CAISENLGVTGELFF.

This clone was counted a few times. The V and J genes are TRBV9 and TRBJ1-2; unclear D gene. The CDR3 length is 16 residues. Germline lookup yields CDR1 SGDLS and CDR2 YYNGEE. With 4 bases removed from V and 4 bases from J, the gap between germline ends came to 20 bases. CDR3 protein: CASSPADARPLYGYTF. The CDR3 coding sequence is TGTGCCAGCAGCCCCGCGGACGCCAGGCCACTCTATGGCTACACCTTC.

V and J are TRBV5-6 and TRBJ2-5; tentative D call: TRBD2 (5 bases). V lost 3 bases and J lost 2, with 14 bases in between. This CDR3 spans 15 amino acids. From germline, CDR1 is SGHDT and CDR2 YYEEEE. DNA of the CDR3: TGTGCCAGCAGCTCCGCCGGGATAGATCAAGAGACCCAGTACTTC. This sequence encodes CASSSAGIDQETQYF.

The table lists this clone with a few counts. The chain combines TRBV19 with TRBJ1-2; D unclear. This CDR3 is 12 amino acids long. V was clipped by 5 bases and J by 0 bases, with 4 bases between them. The V gene's germline CDR1 is LNHDA and CDR2 SQIVND (reference sequence). CDR3 sequence (DNA): TGTGCCAGTAGTGTGACTAACTATGGCTACACCTTC. Encoded protein: CASSVTNYGYTF.

The chain links TRBV10-3 to TRBJ2-3; 11 nucleotides agree with TRBD2. The V segment lost 3 bases and the J segment 2 bases; nucleotides outside the gene matches: 13. Germline V lookup: CDR1 ENHRY, CDR2 SYGVKD. CDR3 size: 19 residues. In DNA, the CDR3 is TGTGCCATCAGTGATCTCTTTAGCGGGAGGGAAGAATCCACAGATACGCAGTATTTT. It specifies CAISDLFSGREESTDTQYF.

The sample holds one count of this clone. The rearrangement uses TRBV6-6 and TRBJ2-7, with D tentatively TRBD1 or TRBD2 (5 bases each). Trimming cost V 4 bases and J 2 bases, with 15 bases left between them. The length of the CDR3 is 15 residues. Germline V gene lookup returns CDR1 MNHNY and CDR2 SVGAGI (reference sequence). CDR3 sequence: CASSFTGPGPYEQYF. DNA for the CDR3: TGTGCCAGCAGTTTTACGGGGCCTGGTCCCTACGAGCAGTACTTC.

The chain is built from TRBV19 and TRBJ2-1, with D unresolved. The germline V gene encodes CDR1 LNHDA and CDR2 SQIVND (reference sequence). Trimming stripped 2 bases from V and 4 bases from J, with 6 bases between. CDR3 length equals 13 residues. The CDR3 loop reads CASSISQYNEQFF. Here the CDR3 DNA reads TGTGCCAGTAGTATAAGCCAGTACAATGAGCAGTTCTTC.

CDR3 amino acids: CASSEIRGREGGYGYTF. CDR3 coding DNA: TGCGCCAGCAGTGAGATAAGAGGCAGGGAGGGTGGCTATGGCTACACCTTC. V usage is TRBV10-2 and J usage is TRBJ1-2; D may be TRBD1 (5 bases). The CDR3 spans 17 residues. Trimming cost V 2 bases and J 4 bases, with 20 bases left between them. Germline CDR1 and CDR2: WSHSY and SAAADI.

This chain links TRBV5-6 with TRBJ2-2, with D perhaps TRBD2 (6 bases). V lost 3 bases and J lost 3, with 21 bases in between. Germline loops: CDR1 SGHDT, CDR2 YYEEEE. The CDR3 spans 18 residues. The CDR3 is CASSYGRLEYSDTGELFF. For the CDR3, the DNA is TGTGCCAGCAGCTATGGGAGGCTAGAATATAGCGACACCGGGGAGCTGTTTTTT.

J is TRBJ1-1 and V is TRBV27, with a weak D call TRBD1 (5 bases). V lost 3 bases to trimming and J lost 2 bases, with 10 bases between them. Germline V CDR1 and CDR2: MNHEY, SMNVEV (reference sequence). This CDR3 spans 14 amino acids. The CDR3 coding sequence is TGTGCCAGCAGTTTCGGCAGGGCTAACACTGAAGCTTTCTTT. It encodes CASSFGRANTEAFF.

The chain has TRBV5-6 and TRBJ1-5, with D tentatively TRBD1 (6 bases). The CDR3 consists of 15 residues. Germline loops: CDR1 SGHDT, CDR2 YYEEEE. Trimming shortened V by 4 bases and J by 7 bases, and 18 bases separated the two germline ends. CDR3 residues: CASSGGGGARQPQHF. The CDR3 bases are TGTGCCAGCAGCGGGGGAGGGGGGGCTAGGCAGCCCCAGCATTTT.

In its sample, this clone is medium-sized. This rearrangement joins TRBV5-4 to TRBJ1-5; no definite D call. Germline CDR1 and CDR2: SGHNT and YYREEE (reference sequence). The CDR3 is 14 amino acids. V lost 2 bases and J 0 bases, leaving 6 bases between the germline ends. The CDR3 sequence: CASSFSGSNQPQHF. In DNA, the CDR3 is TGTGCCAGCAGCTTTTCGGGTAGCAATCAGCCCCAGCATTTT.

The rearrangement uses TRBV6-5 and TRBJ2-1; perhaps TRBD2 as D (5 bases). This CDR3 is 14 amino acids long. V was trimmed by 0 bases and J by 8 bases, leaving 11 bases between them. The germline gives CDR1 MNHEY, CDR2 SVGAGI. The CDR3 region has the DNA TGTGCCAGCAGTTACTCGGGCCCCGGGGATGAGCAGTTCTTC. The encoded protein is CASSYSGPGDEQFF.

The table lists this clone with a count of one. The chain has TRBV18 and TRBJ2-3, with 10 bases that match TRBD1. CDR3 length: 15 amino acids. The V gene end was trimmed by 5 bases and the J gene end by 1 base; junction bases not matched to a gene: 3. Per germline, CDR1 KGHSH and CDR2 LQKENI. The CDR3 here is CASSDRGRGTDTQYF. The CDR3 DNA reads TGTGCCAGCTCAGACAGGGGGCGGGGCACAGATACGCAGTATTTT.

This CDR3 is CASSPGQRANYGYTF. The CDR3, as DNA: TGTGCCAGCAGTCCGGGACAGCGCGCTAACTATGGCTACACCTTC. V is TRBV28 and J is TRBJ1-2; 7 bases are a match to TRBD1. The CDR3 has 15 amino acids. V lost 5 bases to trimming and J lost 0 bases; unmatched junction nucleotides: 6. The germline V gene encodes CDR1 MDHEN and CDR2 SYDVKM.

The chain joins TRBV11-1 to TRBJ2-2; D assignment may be TRBD1 or TRBD2 (5 bases each). The V end lost 6 bases, the J end lost 2 bases, and 10 bases lay between the germline ends. This CDR3 is 14 amino acids long. Germline lookup yields CDR1 SGHAT and CDR2 FQDESV (reference sequence). The CDR3 region has the DNA TGTGCCAGCAGTCACCGGGACAACACCGGGGAGCTGTTTTTT. It translates to CASSHRDNTGELFF.

The table lists this clone with a few counts. The rearrangement links TRBV30 to TRBJ1-2, with no clear D. Trimming stripped 2 bases from V and 5 bases from J, with 9 bases between. Germline assignment: CDR1 GTSNPN and CDR2 SVGIG (reference sequence). The CDR3 covers 12 residues. DNA for the CDR3: TGTGCCTGGAGTACCGGGCAGTATGGCTACACCTTC. Translating it yields CAWSTGQYGYTF. The complete variable domain, with remaining parts taken from reference TRBV30 and TRBJ1-2, reads SQTIHQWPATLVQPVGSPLSLECTVEGTSNPNLYWYRQAAGRGLQLLFYSVGIGQISSEVPQNLSASRPQDRQFILSSKKLLLSDSGFYLCAWSTGQYGYTFGSGTRLTVV.

The CDR3 here is CASSRDIGETQYF. Written as DNA, the CDR3 is TGTGCCAGCAGCCGGGACATTGGCGAGACCCAGTACTTC. The chain uses TRBV11-2 and TRBJ2-5, with D possibly TRBD1 on 6 matching bases. The CDR3 spans 13 residues. Germline V gives CDR1 SGHAT, CDR2 FQNNGV. Trimming cost V 5 bases and J 5 bases, with 12 bases left between them.

This clone appeared once. The chain has TRBV13 and TRBJ2-2, with D unclear. The germline V and J ends were trimmed by 5 bases and 5 bases, with 18 bases remaining between them. The germline CDR1 and CDR2 sequences are PRHDT and FYEKMQ (reference sequence). CDR3 size: 16 residues. CDR3 sequence (DNA): TGTGCCAGCAGCACACGAGGCTCGGGTCGGACCGGGGAGCTGTTTTTT. It yields the protein CASSTRGSGRTGELFF. Full variable domain (outside the CDR3, taken from reference TRBV13 and TRBJ2-2): AAGVIQSPRHLIKEKRETATLKCYPIPRHDTVYWYQQGPGQDPQFLISFYEKMQSDKGSIPDRFSAQQFSDYHSELNMSSLELGDSALYFCASSTRGSGRTGELFFGEGSRLTVL.

This chain links TRBV7-3 with TRBJ2-1, with a possible D match to TRBD1 (5 bases). The germline V gene encodes CDR1 SGHTA and CDR2 FQGTGA. Trimming stripped 6 bases from V and 0 bases from J, with 12 bases between. The CDR3 consists of 15 residues. The CDR3 reads CASSWRQSSYNEQFF. The CDR3 nucleotides read TGTGCCAGCAGTTGGAGACAGAGCTCCTACAATGAGCAGTTCTTC.